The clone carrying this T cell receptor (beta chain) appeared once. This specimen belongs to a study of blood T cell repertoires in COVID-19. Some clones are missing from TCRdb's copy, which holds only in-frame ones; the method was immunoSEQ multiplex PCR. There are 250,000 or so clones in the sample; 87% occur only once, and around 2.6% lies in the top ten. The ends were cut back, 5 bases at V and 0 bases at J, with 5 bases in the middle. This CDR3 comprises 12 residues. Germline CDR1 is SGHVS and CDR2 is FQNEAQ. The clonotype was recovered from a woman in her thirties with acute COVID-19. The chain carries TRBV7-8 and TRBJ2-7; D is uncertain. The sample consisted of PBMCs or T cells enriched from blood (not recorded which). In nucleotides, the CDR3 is TGTGCCAGCAGCGTCAGCTCCTACGAGCAGTACTTC. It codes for CASSVSSYEQYF.